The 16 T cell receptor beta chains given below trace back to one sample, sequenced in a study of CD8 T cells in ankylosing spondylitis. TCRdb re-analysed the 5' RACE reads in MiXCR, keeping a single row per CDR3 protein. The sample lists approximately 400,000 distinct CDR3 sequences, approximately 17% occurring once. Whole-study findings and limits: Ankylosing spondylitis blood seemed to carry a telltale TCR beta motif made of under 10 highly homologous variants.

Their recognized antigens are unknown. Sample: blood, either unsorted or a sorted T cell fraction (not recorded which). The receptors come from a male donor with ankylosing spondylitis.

For the CDR3, the DNA is TGTGCCAGCAGTCACAGGGGGTTAATAGCCGGGGAGCTGTTTTTT. It codes for CASSHRGLIAGELFF. The V gene is TRBV27, the J gene TRBJ2-2; 8 bases agree with TRBD1. Trimming took 5 bases from V and 6 from J; bases not matched to a gene: 8. The CDR3 totals 15 residues. Germline V lookup: CDR1 MNHEY, CDR2 SMNVEV (reference sequence).

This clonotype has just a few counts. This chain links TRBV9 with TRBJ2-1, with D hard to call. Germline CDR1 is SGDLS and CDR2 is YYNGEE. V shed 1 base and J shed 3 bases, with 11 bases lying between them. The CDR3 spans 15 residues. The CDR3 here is CASSVLEDFYNEQFF. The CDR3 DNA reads TGTGCCAGCAGCGTACTGGAAGATTTCTACAATGAGCAGTTCTTC.

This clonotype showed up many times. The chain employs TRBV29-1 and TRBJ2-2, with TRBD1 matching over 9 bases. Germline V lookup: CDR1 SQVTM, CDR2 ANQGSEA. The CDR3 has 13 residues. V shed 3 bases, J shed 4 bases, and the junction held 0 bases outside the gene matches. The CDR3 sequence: CSVETGGTGELFF. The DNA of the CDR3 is TGCAGCGTTGAGACAGGGGGCACCGGGGAGCTGTTTTTT.

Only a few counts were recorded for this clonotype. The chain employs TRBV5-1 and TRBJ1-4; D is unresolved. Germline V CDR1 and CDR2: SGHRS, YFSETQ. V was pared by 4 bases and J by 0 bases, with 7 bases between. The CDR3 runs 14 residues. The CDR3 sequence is CASSADTTNEKLFF. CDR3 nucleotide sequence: TGCGCCAGCAGCGCTGATACAACTAATGAAAAACTGTTTTTT.

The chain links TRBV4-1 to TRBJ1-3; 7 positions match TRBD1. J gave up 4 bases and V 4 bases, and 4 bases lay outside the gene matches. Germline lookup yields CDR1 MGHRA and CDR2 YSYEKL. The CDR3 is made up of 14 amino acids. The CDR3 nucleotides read TGCGCCAGCAGCCGGACAGGTCCCGGAAACACCATATATTTT. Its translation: CASSRTGPGNTIYF.

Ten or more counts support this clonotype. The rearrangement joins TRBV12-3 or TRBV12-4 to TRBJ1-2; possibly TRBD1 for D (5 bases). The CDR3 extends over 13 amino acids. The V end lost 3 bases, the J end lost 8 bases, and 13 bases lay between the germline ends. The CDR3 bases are TGTGCCAGCAGTTTGGGGCAGGAACGGGGCTACACCTTC. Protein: CASSLGQERGYTF.

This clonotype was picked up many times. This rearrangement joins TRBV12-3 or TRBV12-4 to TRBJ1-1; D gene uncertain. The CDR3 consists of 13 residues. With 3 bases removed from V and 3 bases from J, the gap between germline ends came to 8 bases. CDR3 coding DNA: TGTGCCAGCAGTTTGGGCACCTACACTGAAGCTTTCTTT. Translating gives CASSLGTYTEAFF.

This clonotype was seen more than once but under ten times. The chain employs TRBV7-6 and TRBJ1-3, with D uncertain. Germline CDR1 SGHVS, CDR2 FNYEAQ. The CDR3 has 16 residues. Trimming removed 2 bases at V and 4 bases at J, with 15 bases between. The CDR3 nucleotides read TGTGCCAGCAGCTTATTCGAGACCGACCCCGGAAACACCATATATTTT. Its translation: CASSLFETDPGNTIYF.

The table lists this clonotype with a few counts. The CDR3 DNA reads as TGTGCCAGCGCACCCCGGACTAGCGGACGCACAGATACGCAGTATTTT. Translated: CASAPRTSGRTDTQYF. The V call is TRBV7-6, the J call TRBJ2-3; 10 bases align to TRBD2. Germline values: CDR1 SGHVS, CDR2 FNYEAQ. This CDR3 has 16 residues. Trimming cost V 8 bases and J 1 base; bases outside gene matches: 9.

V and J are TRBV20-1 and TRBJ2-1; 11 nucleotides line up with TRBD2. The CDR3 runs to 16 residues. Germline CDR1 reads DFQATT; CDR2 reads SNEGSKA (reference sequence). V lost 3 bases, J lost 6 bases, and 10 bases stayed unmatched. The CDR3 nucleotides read TGCAGTGCTAGCGGGGCTAGCGGGAGGTTTGGCAATGAGCAGTTCTTC. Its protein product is CSASGASGRFGNEQFF.

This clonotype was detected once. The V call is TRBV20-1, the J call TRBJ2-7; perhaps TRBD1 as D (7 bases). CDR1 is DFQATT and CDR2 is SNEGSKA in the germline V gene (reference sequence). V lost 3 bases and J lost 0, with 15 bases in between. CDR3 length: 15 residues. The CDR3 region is CSARVPGGTSYEQYF. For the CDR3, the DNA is TGCAGTGCTAGGGTTCCAGGGGGGACCTCCTACGAGCAGTACTTC.

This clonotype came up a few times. This CDR3 reads CASSQIAGGDTGELFF. The CDR3 DNA sequence: TGTGCCAGCAGTCAAATAGCGGGAGGGGACACCGGGGAGCTGTTTTTT. The chain joins TRBV12-3 or TRBV12-4 to TRBJ2-2; 11 bases fit TRBD2. After removal of 5 bases from V and 3 bases from J, the junction contained 5 bases not matched to a gene. There are 16 residues in the CDR3.

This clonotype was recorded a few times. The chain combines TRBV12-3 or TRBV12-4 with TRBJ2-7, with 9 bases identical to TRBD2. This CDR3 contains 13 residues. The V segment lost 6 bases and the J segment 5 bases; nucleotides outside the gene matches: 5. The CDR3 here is CASRVAGVDEQYF. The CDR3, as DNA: TGTGCCAGCAGAGTAGCGGGAGTCGACGAGCAGTACTTC.

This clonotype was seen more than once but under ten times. CDR3 sequence: CASTPATGVAEAFF. The CDR3 DNA reads TGTGCCAGCACCCCCGCTACAGGGGTGGCTGAAGCTTTCTTT. The chain links TRBV12-3 or TRBV12-4 to TRBJ1-1; TRBD1 matches at 7 bases. Unmatched junction bases numbered 11, after V lost 7 bases and J lost 6 bases. This CDR3 is built from 14 residues.

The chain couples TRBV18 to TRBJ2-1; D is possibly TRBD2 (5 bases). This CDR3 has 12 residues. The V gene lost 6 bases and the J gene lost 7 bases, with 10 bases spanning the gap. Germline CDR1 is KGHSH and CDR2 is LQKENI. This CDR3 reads CASSARGNEQFF. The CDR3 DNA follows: TGTGCCAGCTCGGCCAGAGGGAATGAGCAGTTCTTC.

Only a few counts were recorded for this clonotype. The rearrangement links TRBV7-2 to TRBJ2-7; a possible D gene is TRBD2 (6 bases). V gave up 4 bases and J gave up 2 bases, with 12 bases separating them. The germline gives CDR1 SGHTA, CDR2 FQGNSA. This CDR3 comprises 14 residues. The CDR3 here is CASSSPTRTYEQYF. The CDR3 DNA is TGTGCCAGCAGCTCCCCGACTAGAACCTACGAGCAGTACTTC.